Described below is a single T cell receptor (beta chain) sequence and its context. Its antigen is unidentified. Sequencing used immunoSEQ multiplex PCR; TCRdb keeps in-frame clones, though not all of them. The sample carries about 140,000 clones, approximately 82% recorded once. The data belong to a study of cytomegalovirus exposure and HLA in healthy donors. Study as a whole: It was reported in a later analysis that the same platform had been used for the 120 validation repertoires as for the 550 to 750 first-cohort repertoires.

The study's findings and limits: Cytomegalovirus-associated TCR beta chains were listed, numbering 150 to 200. One later analysis, an examination of the 100 to 150 validation repertoires, found that first-cohort TCR clusters tended to co-occur in them.

The ends were cut back, 0 bases at V and 0 bases at J, with 11 bases in the middle. Germline V gene sequence: CDR1 MNHEY, CDR2 SVGAGI. The CDR3 is 16 residues long. This chain joins TRBV6-5 and TRBJ1-1, with D maybe TRBD1 (5 bases). This TCR derives from a man aged 25-45 years in good health and CMV-seropositive. Sequencing input: PBMCs. As DNA, the CDR3 is TGTGCCAGCAGTTACTCGACAGCCCCCATGAACACTGAAGCTTTCTTT. It codes for CASSYSTAPMNTEAFF.